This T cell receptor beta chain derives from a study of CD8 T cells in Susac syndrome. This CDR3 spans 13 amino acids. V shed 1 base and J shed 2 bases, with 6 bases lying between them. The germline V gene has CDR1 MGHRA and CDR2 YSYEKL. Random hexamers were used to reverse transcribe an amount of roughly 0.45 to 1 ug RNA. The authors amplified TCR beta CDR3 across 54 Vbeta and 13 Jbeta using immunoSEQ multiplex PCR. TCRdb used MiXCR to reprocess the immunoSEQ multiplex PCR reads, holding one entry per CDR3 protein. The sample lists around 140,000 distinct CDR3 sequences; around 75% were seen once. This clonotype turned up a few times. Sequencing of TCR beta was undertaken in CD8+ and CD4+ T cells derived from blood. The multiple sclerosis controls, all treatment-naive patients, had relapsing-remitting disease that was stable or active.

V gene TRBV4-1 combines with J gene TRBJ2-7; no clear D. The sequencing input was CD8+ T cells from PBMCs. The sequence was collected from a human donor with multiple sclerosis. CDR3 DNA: TGCGCCAGCAGCCAAGGTCCGGCCTACGAGCAGTACTTC. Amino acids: CASSQGPAYEQYF.